The 13 T cell receptor beta chains given below trace back to one sample, sequenced in a study of cytomegalovirus exposure and HLA in healthy donors. PCR used 60 Vbeta primers and 13 Jbeta primers. Assay used: immunoSEQ multiplex PCR; TCRdb lists only in-frame clones, some missing. The sample holds some 140,000 clones; roughly 78% are singletons and the top ten take about 4.9%. Sequenced material: PBMCs. These receptors all come from a man in his thirties or forties in good health.

The chain employs TRBV7-3 and TRBJ2-1; 11 nucleotides agree with TRBD2. From germline, CDR1 is SGHTA and CDR2 FQGTGA. CDR3 length equals 15 residues. V shed 7 bases, J shed 10 bases, and the junction held 12 bases outside the gene matches. The CDR3 bases are TGTGCCAGCAACCAGACTAGCGGGATTACGGGGGAGCAGTTCTTC. Its translation: CASNQTSGITGEQFF.

This clone was counted once. The chain uses TRBV19 and TRBJ2-5, with 9 bases matching TRBD2. The CDR3 has 15 residues. Germline V gene lookup returns CDR1 LNHDA and CDR2 SQIVND (reference sequence). V shed 5 bases, J shed 4 bases, and the junction held 8 bases outside the gene matches. The DNA of the CDR3 is TGTGCCAGTAGTGTCCATGCGGGAGGGATAGAGACCCAGTACTTC. This translates into CASSVHAGGIETQYF.

The genes are TRBV11-1 and TRBJ2-1; D ambiguous. Trimming pared 5 bases from V and 7 bases from J, leaving 12 bases between. This CDR3 has 13 residues. Germline V CDR1 and CDR2: SGHAT, FQDESV (reference sequence). CDR3 sequence: CASSPEVENEQFF. The CDR3 DNA follows: TGTGCCAGCAGCCCCGAGGTCGAGAATGAGCAGTTCTTC.

The chain links TRBV29-1 to TRBJ1-4; the D gene is possibly TRBD1 (6 bases). Trimming removed 6 bases from V and 8 bases from J, with 16 bases in between. The germline CDR1 and CDR2 sequences are SQVTM and ANQGSEA. This CDR3 is 13 amino acids long. This CDR3 reads CSVNGRGREKLFF. The CDR3 nucleotides read TGCAGCGTCAATGGCAGGGGAAGAGAAAAACTGTTTTTT.

DNA of the CDR3: TGTGCCAGCAGCTTGGGACTAGCGGGAACCGGTGAGCAGTTCTTC. Translating gives CASSLGLAGTGEQFF. The chain employs TRBV7-3 and TRBJ2-1; the match to TRBD2 covers 13 bases. CDR1 is SGHTA and CDR2 is FQGTGA in the germline V gene. The CDR3 runs 15 residues. Trimming took 3 bases from V and 9 from J; bases not matched to a gene: 5.

The CDR3 spells CASSYSAGGTDTQYF. The CDR3 bases are TGTGCCAGCAGTTACTCGGCAGGGGGCACAGATACGCAGTATTTT. The chain uses TRBV6-5 and TRBJ2-3, with D tentatively TRBD1 (6 bases). CDR1 is MNHEY, CDR2 SVGAGI, per germline. Trimming took 0 bases from V and 1 from J, leaving 8 bases between them. There are 15 residues in the CDR3.

The rearrangement uses TRBV7-9 and TRBJ2-1, with D maybe TRBD2 (5 bases). V gave up 0 bases and J gave up 3 bases, with 9 bases separating them. CDR3 length: 15 amino acids. Germline V gives CDR1 SEHNR, CDR2 FQNEAQ (reference sequence). The CDR3 DNA follows: TGTGCCAGCAGCTTAGCGGAGCGGAGCTACAATGAGCAGTTCTTC. This codes for CASSLAERSYNEQFF.

The chain joins TRBV27 to TRBJ2-5, with 10 bases lining up with TRBD2. CDR1 is MNHEY and CDR2 is SMNVEV in the germline V gene (reference sequence). This CDR3 is built from 16 residues. After removal of 2 bases from V and 3 bases from J, the junction contained 6 bases not matched to a gene. As DNA, the CDR3 is TGTGCCAGCAGTTTACGGAGCGGGAGGGCCGAAGAGACCCAGTACTTC. This gives the protein CASSLRSGRAEETQYF.

The rearrangement uses TRBV6-4 and TRBJ2-7; TRBD2 aligns across 14 bases. The CDR3 runs to 17 residues. Losses at the gene ends were 5 bases for V and 3 bases for J; bases not matched to a gene: 9. Germline loops: CDR1 MRHNA, CDR2 SNTAGT. The CDR3 loop is CASSKTSGRGWGYEQYF. The CDR3 region has the DNA TGTGCCAGCAGTAAGACTAGCGGGAGGGGTTGGGGCTACGAGCAGTACTTC.

The V gene is TRBV30, the J gene TRBJ2-7, with 13 positions matching TRBD2. CDR1 is GTSNPN and CDR2 is SVGIG in the germline V gene (reference sequence). Unmatched junction bases numbered 11, after V lost 2 bases and J lost 1 base. The CDR3 has 18 amino acids. The CDR3 DNA reads TGTGCCTGGAGTAAAAAGGGACTAGCGGGGAGGATTTCCTACGAGCAGTACTTC. Translated: CAWSKKGLAGRISYEQYF.

The chain is built from TRBV7-9 and TRBJ1-1, with a possible D match to TRBD1 (5 bases). V was shortened by 2 bases and J by 5 bases, with 9 bases between the two germline ends. This CDR3 region has 13 residues. Germline-derived CDR1 and CDR2 are SEHNR and FQNEAQ (reference sequence). CDR3 protein: CASSLWGETEAFF. CDR3 sequence (DNA): TGTGCCAGCAGCTTATGGGGGGAGACTGAAGCTTTCTTT.

The genes are TRBV11-3 and TRBJ2-1; 7 nucleotides line up with TRBD1. This CDR3 spans 15 amino acids. The germline gives CDR1 SGHNT, CDR2 YENEEA. Germline trimming cut 3 bases from V and 5 bases from J; bases unmatched to any gene: 7. The CDR3 DNA sequence: TGTGCCAGCAGCTTTAGGACAGGCCCTAACAATGAGCAGTTCTTC. Translation: CASSFRTGPNNEQFF.

The chain joins TRBV2 to TRBJ2-1; TRBD2 matches 10 bases. The length of the CDR3 is 18 residues. The V and J ends lost 7 bases and 2 bases, in that order; junction bases with no gene match: 14. CDR1 and CDR2 (germline): SNHLY, FYNNEI. CDR3 amino acids: CASTRREALAGAYNEQFF. The CDR3 region has the DNA TGTGCCAGCACCCGGCGTGAGGCCCTAGCGGGAGCCTACAATGAGCAGTTCTTC.